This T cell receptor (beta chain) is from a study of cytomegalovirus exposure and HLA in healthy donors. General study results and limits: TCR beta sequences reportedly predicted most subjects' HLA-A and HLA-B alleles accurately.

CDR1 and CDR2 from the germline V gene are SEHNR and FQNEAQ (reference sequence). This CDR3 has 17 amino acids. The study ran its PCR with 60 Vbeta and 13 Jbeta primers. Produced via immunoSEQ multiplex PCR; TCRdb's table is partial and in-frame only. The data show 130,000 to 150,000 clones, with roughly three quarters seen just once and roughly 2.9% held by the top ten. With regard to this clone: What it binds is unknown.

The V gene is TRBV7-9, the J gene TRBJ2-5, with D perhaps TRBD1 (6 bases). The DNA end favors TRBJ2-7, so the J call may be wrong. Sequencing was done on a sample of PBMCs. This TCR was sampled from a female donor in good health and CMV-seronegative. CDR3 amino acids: CASSIYRQDLRLYEQYF. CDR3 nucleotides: TGTGCCAGCAGCATTTATCGACAGGACCTTAGGCTCTACGAGCAGTACTTC.